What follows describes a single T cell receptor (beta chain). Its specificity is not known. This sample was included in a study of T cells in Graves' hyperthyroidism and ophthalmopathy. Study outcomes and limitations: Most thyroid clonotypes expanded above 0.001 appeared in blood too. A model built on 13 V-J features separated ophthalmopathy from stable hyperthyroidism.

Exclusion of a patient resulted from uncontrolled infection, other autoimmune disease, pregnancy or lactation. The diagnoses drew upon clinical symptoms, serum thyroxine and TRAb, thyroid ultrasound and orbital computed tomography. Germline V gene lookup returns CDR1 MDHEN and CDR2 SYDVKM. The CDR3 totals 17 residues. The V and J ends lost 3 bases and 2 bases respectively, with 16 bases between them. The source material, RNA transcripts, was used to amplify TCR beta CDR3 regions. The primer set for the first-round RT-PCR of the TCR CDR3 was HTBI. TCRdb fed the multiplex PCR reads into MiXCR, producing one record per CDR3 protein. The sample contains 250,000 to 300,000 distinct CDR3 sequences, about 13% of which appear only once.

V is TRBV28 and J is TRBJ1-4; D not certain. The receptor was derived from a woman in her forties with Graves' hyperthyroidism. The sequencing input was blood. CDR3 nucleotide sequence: TGTGCCAGCAGTTTGTCAAAGGGCTTGCTGACTAATGAAAAACTGTTTTTT. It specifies CASSLSKGLLTNEKLFF.